These 18 T cell receptor beta chains originate from one sample sequenced in a study of blood T cell repertoires in COVID-19. Sequencing was performed with immunoSEQ multiplex PCR; in TCRdb, only in-frame clones are kept and a portion is missing. The data show about 100,000 clones, with approximately 80% seen just once and 9% to 14% held by the top ten. Sequenced: peripheral blood. Receptors originate from a woman aged 70-85 years with acute or convalescent COVID-19.

This sequence joins TRBV7-2 and TRBJ2-1; D is perhaps TRBD2 (7 bases). Trimming stripped 5 bases from V and 2 bases from J, with 13 bases between. CDR3 length: 15 residues. Germline CDR1 SGHTA, CDR2 FQGNSA. In DNA form, the CDR3 reads TGTGCCAGCAGCCTCCCGGGGGGCGCCTACAATGAGCAGTTCTTC. This gives the protein CASSLPGGAYNEQFF.

The chain joins TRBV12-3 or TRBV12-4 to TRBJ2-3, with D perhaps TRBD2 (5 bases). This CDR3 is 13 amino acids long. Trimming took 11 bases from V and 3 from J, leaving 15 bases between them. The CDR3 DNA follows: TGTGCCTCGGATACCCGAGGGACAGATACGCAGTATTTT. This codes for CASDTRGTDTQYF.

This clone showed up just a few times. The chain is built from TRBV6-5 and TRBJ1-2, with a possible D match to TRBD1 (6 bases). CDR1 and CDR2 (germline): MNHEY, SVGAGI. The CDR3 has 16 amino acids. V lost 4 bases and J lost 6, with 21 bases in between. This chain's CDR3 is CASSSSRTQGIDGYTF. CDR3 sequence (DNA): TGTGCCAGCAGTTCCTCGCGGACTCAGGGGATAGATGGCTACACCTTC.

This chain connects TRBV18 to TRBJ2-5, with 9 nucleotides matching TRBD1. The J segment lost 2 bases and the V segment lost 4 bases, leaving 5 bases of the junction unmatched. This CDR3 spans 15 amino acids. Germline assignment: CDR1 KGHSH and CDR2 LQKENI. In DNA, the CDR3 is TGTGCCAGCTCACTCACCGGGACAGGGCAAGAGACCCAGTACTTC. Its protein is CASSLTGTGQETQYF.

This clone was found once. V gene TRBV9 combines with J gene TRBJ1-2; perhaps TRBD1 as D (6 bases). Trimming pared 3 bases from V and 8 bases from J, leaving 26 bases between. This CDR3 has 17 residues. CDR1 SGDLS and CDR2 YYNGEE come from the germline V gene. The CDR3 DNA reads TGTGCCAGCAGCGCCGACAGGAACTCAGTCCCTCCCGGGGGCTACACCTTC. The encoded protein is CASSADRNSVPPGGYTF.

The rearrangement uses TRBV19 and TRBJ1-5, with 9 bases fitting TRBD1. Germline CDR1 is LNHDA and CDR2 is SQIVND (reference sequence). The CDR3 sequence is 15 residues long. V gave up 5 bases and J gave up 4 bases; unmatched junction bases: 6. The CDR3 DNA follows: TGTGCCAGTAGTCGGGACAGGGATAGGAATCAGCCCCAGCATTTT. Translated: CASSRDRDRNQPQHF.

The chain joins TRBV7-8 to TRBJ2-5; 7 positions agree with TRBD1. This CDR3 is built from 14 residues. Germline V gene sequence: CDR1 SGHVS, CDR2 FQNEAQ. The V segment lost 3 bases and the J segment 4 bases; nucleotides outside the gene matches: 5. The chain's CDR3 is CASSFTGVGETQYF. For the CDR3, the DNA is TGTGCCAGCAGCTTTACAGGGGTCGGAGAGACCCAGTACTTC. The whole variable domain, filled in from reference TRBV7-8 and TRBJ2-5, reads GAGVSQSPRYKVAKRGQDVALRCDPISGHVSLFWYQQALGQGPEFLTYFQNEAQLDKSGLPSDRFFAERPEGSVSTLKIQRTQQEDSAVYLCASSFTGVGETQYFGPGTRLLVL.

The chain is built from TRBV5-1 and TRBJ1-4; D is uncertain. Per the germline V gene, CDR1 is SGHRS and CDR2 is YFSETQ. Trimming took off 5 bases at V and 8 bases at J, with 16 bases between the two ends. The CDR3 length is 14 residues. The CDR3 region is CASRRGETEEKLFF. CDR3 coding DNA: TGCGCCAGCAGGCGGGGAGAAACGGAGGAAAAACTGTTTTTT. Full variable domain (remainder filled in from reference TRBV5-1 and TRBJ1-4): KAGVTQTPRYLIKTRGQQVTLSCSPISGHRSVSWYQQTPGQGLQFLFEYFSETQRNKGNFPGRFSGRQFSNSRSEMNVSTLELGDSALYLCASRRGETEEKLFFGSGTQLSVL.

J is TRBJ2-3 and V is TRBV2, with TRBD2 as a possible D gene (6 bases). The CDR3 is made up of 13 amino acids. Germline V lookup: CDR1 SNHLY, CDR2 FYNNEI. V lost 6 bases to trimming and J lost 6 bases, with 13 bases between them. CDR3 bases: TGTGCCAGCAGCCCCGGGGGTGCCGATACGCAGTATTTT. As protein: CASSPGGADTQYF.

The chain employs TRBV6-1 and TRBJ2-1; 7 bases line up with TRBD2. With 0 bases clipped from V and 4 bases from J, the junction kept 0 bases outside the gene matches. The CDR3 runs to 14 residues. Germline assignment: CDR1 MNHNS and CDR2 SASEGT. The CDR3 spells CASSEAGGYNEQFF. The CDR3 coding sequence is TGTGCCAGCAGTGAAGCGGGGGGGTACAATGAGCAGTTCTTC.

The chain uses TRBV6-5 and TRBJ2-7; tentatively, D is TRBD2 (6 bases). CDR1 MNHEY and CDR2 SVGAGI come from the germline V gene. Trimming removed 7 bases from V and 3 bases from J, with 7 bases in between. The CDR3 extends over 11 amino acids. The CDR3 spells CASTEGYEQYF. DNA of the CDR3: TGTGCCAGCACGGAGGGCTACGAGCAGTACTTC.

The chain is built from TRBV7-9 and TRBJ2-2; 7 bases align to TRBD1. The CDR3 loop spans 17 amino acids. Germline CDR1 reads SEHNR; CDR2 reads FQNEAQ (reference sequence). V shed 6 bases, J shed 2 bases, and the junction held 12 bases outside the gene matches. CDR3 sequence: CASRLPFTGVNTGELFF. CDR3 nucleotide sequence: TGTGCCAGCAGGCTTCCATTTACAGGGGTTAACACCGGGGAGCTGTTTTTT. The whole variable domain, remainder taken from reference TRBV7-9 and TRBJ2-2, is DTGVSQNPRHKITKRGQNVTFRCDPISEHNRLYWYRQTLGQGPEFLTYFQNEAQLEKSRLLSDRFSAERPKGSFSTLEIQRTEQGDSAMYLCASRLPFTGVNTGELFFGEGSRLTVL.

V gene TRBV6-6 combines with J gene TRBJ1-3; 8 bases align to TRBD1. CDR1 is MNHNY and CDR2 is SVGAGI in the germline V gene (reference sequence). The V and J ends lost 0 bases and 4 bases, in that order; junction bases with no gene match: 2. The CDR3 has 15 amino acids. The CDR3 coding sequence is TGTGCCAGCAGTTACTCCCGGACAGGGGGAAACACCATATATTTT. It translates to CASSYSRTGGNTIYF.

The chain employs TRBV5-3 and TRBJ2-3; weak D call: TRBD1 (7 bases). TRBV5-3 is filed as an ORF, its function uncertain. The CDR3 is 18 amino acids. V was cut by 1 base and J by 2 bases, with 20 bases left in between. The CDR3 is CARSLYGLGRGATDTQYF. The DNA of the CDR3 is TGTGCCAGAAGCTTGTATGGGCTCGGCAGGGGGGCCACAGATACGCAGTATTTT.

V gene TRBV19 combines with J gene TRBJ1-6, with D possibly matching TRBD1 (6 bases). CDR3 length: 14 amino acids. The V gene lost 4 bases and the J gene lost 7 bases, with 11 bases spanning the gap. Germline CDR1 is LNHDA and CDR2 is SQIVND (reference sequence). As DNA, the CDR3 is TGTGCCAGTAGTACCGGACAGCCAAATTCACCCCTCCACTTT. This gives the protein CASSTGQPNSPLHF. Using reference TRBV19 and TRBJ1-6 for the parts outside the CDR3, the full variable domain is DGGITQSPKYLFRKEGQNVTLSCEQNLNHDAMYWYRQDPGQGLRLIYYSQIVNDFQKGDIAEGYSVSREKKESFPLTVTSAQKNPTAFYLCASSTGQPNSPLHFGNGTRLTVT.

Regarding this clone: The sample contains more than one DNA sequence encoding this CDR3. The V and J genes are TRBV18 and TRBJ2-3; a weak D match, TRBD1 (5 bases). The V end lost 0 bases, the J end lost 0 bases, and 10 bases lay between the germline ends. Germline V CDR1 and CDR2: KGHSH, LQKENI. The CDR3 extends over 16 amino acids. The CDR3 region is CASSPPMTASTDTQYF. Here the CDR3 DNA reads TGTGCCAGCTCACCACCGATGACAGCGAGCACAGATACGCAGTATTTT.

This clone was detected only a few times. The genes are TRBV7-8 and TRBJ2-2; TRBD1 might be the D (5 bases). The germline V gene encodes CDR1 SGHVS and CDR2 FQNEAQ. This CDR3 has 13 residues. V gave up 5 bases and J gave up 5 bases, with 9 bases separating them. The CDR3 DNA reads as TGTGCCAGCAGCCAGTCAGGGACCGGGGAGCTGTTTTTT. Encoded protein: CASSQSGTGELFF.

The CDR3 nucleotides read TGTGCCAGTAGTCTAGGACAGGGGACTGAAGCTTTCTTT. This translates into CASSLGQGTEAFF. This chain links TRBV19 with TRBJ1-1; 9 positions agree with TRBD1. The CDR3 is 13 amino acids. The germline V gene encodes CDR1 LNHDA and CDR2 SQIVND (reference sequence). V was clipped by 5 bases and J by 5 bases; unmatched bases: 3.